The 25 T cell receptor beta chains reported below all come from one sample, sequenced in a study of blood T cell repertoires in COVID-19. The repertoire was sequenced with immunoSEQ multiplex PCR; TCRdb's copy has only in-frame clones and lacks some. The sample includes about 240,000 clones, approximately 86% seen only once; the top ten take roughly 7.8%. The sequencing input was peripheral blood. The receptors come from a man aged 55 to 70 who had recovered from COVID-19.

The chain combines TRBV6-5 with TRBJ2-3; 8 bases map to TRBD2. The J segment lost 6 bases and the V segment lost 5 bases, leaving 10 bases of the junction unmatched. This CDR3 comprises 15 residues. CDR1 and CDR2 (germline): MNHEY, SVGAGI. CDR3 region: CASSQAGLGADTQYF. Here the CDR3 DNA reads TGTGCCAGCAGTCAGGCGGGACTAGGGGCGGATACGCAGTATTTT.

This chain links TRBV18 with TRBJ1-1; the D gene is possibly TRBD1 (5 bases). V shed 2 bases and J shed 4 bases, with 11 bases lying between them. The V gene's germline CDR1 is KGHSH and CDR2 LQKENI. This CDR3 has 14 amino acids. CDR3 DNA sequence: TGTGCCAGCTCACCAGGGGCTTGGAGCACTGAAGCTTTCTTT. This sequence encodes CASSPGAWSTEAFF.

The DNA of the CDR3 is TGTGCCACCAGCAGAGACAGGGCGAGGACCGGGGAGCTGTTTTTT. Encoded protein: CATSRDRARTGELFF. This chain connects TRBV15 to TRBJ2-2, with a tentative D call TRBD1 (5 bases). CDR1 is LNHNV and CDR2 is YYDKDF in the germline V gene (reference sequence). V shed 0 bases and J shed 5 bases, with 10 bases lying between them. The CDR3 contains 15 residues. Together with reference TRBV15 and TRBJ2-2, the CDR3 gives the full variable domain: DAMVIQNPRYQVTQFGKPVTLSCSQTLNHNVMYWYQQKSSQAPKLLFHYYDKDFNNEADTPDNFQSRRPNTSFCFLDIRSPGLGDTAMYLCATSRDRARTGELFFGEGSRLTVL.

This clone showed up just a few times. The chain carries TRBV6-2 or TRBV6-3 and TRBJ1-4; 7 nucleotides line up with TRBD1. Germline-derived CDR1 and CDR2 are MNHEY and SVGEGT. V shed 5 bases and J 5 bases; nucleotides not matched to a gene: 8. This CDR3 has 15 amino acids. The chain's CDR3 is CASSRFRGGNEKLFF. Written as DNA, the CDR3 is TGTGCCAGCAGTCGCTTCCGAGGGGGCAATGAAAAACTGTTTTTT.

This clone has a handful of counts. The chain uses TRBV20-1 and TRBJ2-1, with D tentatively TRBD2 (6 bases). V lost 3 bases and J 3 bases, leaving 12 bases between the germline ends. Germline values: CDR1 DFQATT, CDR2 SNEGSKA (reference sequence). CDR3 size: 14 residues. CDR3 bases: TGCAGTGCTAGTCGGGCGGGATACTACAATGAGCAGTTCTTC. Amino acid sequence: CSASRAGYYNEQFF.

J is TRBJ2-3 and V is TRBV9; weak D call: TRBD2 (5 bases). V was clipped by 3 bases and J by 8 bases, with 16 bases between them. The CDR3 covers 14 residues. The V gene's germline CDR1 is SGDLS and CDR2 YYNGEE. The CDR3 nucleotides read TGTGCCAGCAGCGCCCAGCGGTGGCCGGGTACGCAGTATTTT. The encoded protein is CASSAQRWPGTQYF.

This clone was recorded only once. The chain is built from TRBV5-5 and TRBJ1-5; D not resolved. The CDR3 runs 13 residues. Trimming removed 2 bases from V and 5 bases from J, with 8 bases in between. The germline V gene has CDR1 SGHKS and CDR2 YYEKEE (reference sequence). This CDR3 is CASSLTLYQPQHF. DNA for the CDR3: TGTGCCAGCAGCTTAACACTATATCAGCCCCAGCATTTT.

The J gene is TRBJ2-1, the V gene TRBV3-1 (or the pseudogene TRBV3-2), with D hard to call. This CDR3 region has 13 residues. With 5 bases removed from V and 5 bases from J, the gap between germline ends came to 10 bases. Germline CDR1 LGHDT, CDR2 YNNKEL (reference sequence). In DNA, the CDR3 is TGTGCCAGCAGCGTAAGCGTCCACAATGAGCAGTTCTTC. It translates to CASSVSVHNEQFF.

This chain links TRBV11-3 with TRBJ2-1; D is possibly TRBD1 (5 bases). Trimming removed 5 bases at V and 0 bases at J, with 8 bases between. The CDR3 totals 14 residues. CDR1 and CDR2 from the germline V gene are SGHNT and YENEEA. The CDR3 spells CASSHRSSYNEQFF. The CDR3 DNA is TGTGCCAGCAGCCACAGGAGCTCCTACAATGAGCAGTTCTTC.

In DNA form, the CDR3 reads TGTGCCAGCAGCCTACCAGGACAGGGTCACGGGGAGCTGTTTTTT. Encoded protein: CASSLPGQGHGELFF. The chain joins TRBV3-1 (or the pseudogene TRBV3-2) to TRBJ2-2; the match to TRBD1 covers 8 bases. Losses at the gene ends were 4 bases for V and 7 bases for J; bases not matched to a gene: 8. This CDR3 region has 15 residues. Per germline, CDR1 LGHDT and CDR2 YNNKEL (reference sequence).

J is TRBJ1-5 and V is TRBV24-1; D not resolved. This CDR3 contains 14 residues. CDR1 KGHDR and CDR2 SFDVKD come from the germline V gene. V lost 5 bases and J lost 0, with 7 bases in between. The CDR3 region has the DNA TGTGCCACCAGTGGAGGCCGTAGCAATCAGCCCCAGCATTTT. Its translation: CATSGGRSNQPQHF.

The rearrangement uses TRBV21-1 and TRBJ1-1. TRBV21-1 is flagged as a pseudogene. The CDR3 consists of 14 residues. CDR3 region: CASSKGRSGGRAFF. CDR3 nucleotides: TGTGCCAGCAGCAAAGGTAGGTCGGGAGGGAGAGCTTTCTTT.

V usage is TRBV3-1 (or the pseudogene TRBV3-2) and J usage is TRBJ2-3; D call uncertain. CDR3 length: 13 residues. Trimming took off 2 bases at V and 6 bases at J, with 9 bases between the two ends. Germline CDR1 and CDR2: LGHDT and YNNKEL (reference sequence). DNA for the CDR3: TGTGCCAGCAGCCAAATGCCTGGCGATACGCAGTATTTT. This codes for CASSQMPGDTQYF.

The V call is TRBV28, the J call TRBJ2-3; 8 bases line up with TRBD2. CDR1 is MDHEN, CDR2 SYDVKM, per germline. There are 14 residues in the CDR3. V gave up 6 bases and J gave up 6 bases; unmatched junction bases: 8. CDR3 protein: CASRPGGAGDTQYF. The CDR3 bases are TGTGCCAGCAGACCCGGGGGGGCAGGGGATACGCAGTATTTT.

The chain is built from TRBV7-2 and TRBJ2-3; the D is unclear. The CDR3 consists of 12 residues. Germline V gene data show CDR1 as SGHTA and CDR2 as FQGNSA. Between the trimmed V and J ends, which lost 4 bases and 6 bases, there was a span of 8 bases. CDR3 residues: CASSSYSDTQYF. DNA for the CDR3: TGTGCCAGCAGCTCCTATTCGGATACGCAGTATTTT.

This clone was counted a single time. This chain joins TRBV6-6 and TRBJ2-3; weak D call: TRBD2 (6 bases). The germline V and J ends were trimmed by 6 bases and 4 bases, with 17 bases remaining between them. There are 15 residues in the CDR3. CDR1 is MNHNY and CDR2 is SVGAGI in the germline V gene (reference sequence). The CDR3 is CASRAYVPGADTQYF. CDR3 in DNA: TGTGCCAGCAGGGCATACGTGCCGGGGGCAGATACGCAGTATTTT.

The chain links TRBV19 to TRBJ1-5; 7 nucleotides line up with TRBD1. Germline V lookup: CDR1 LNHDA, CDR2 SQIVND (reference sequence). J lost 6 bases, V lost 0 bases, and 14 bases had no gene match. The CDR3 has 18 residues. DNA of the CDR3: TGTGCCAGTAGTATAGATCTACTCAGGGACAGAACCCGTCAGCCCCAGCATTTT. This codes for CASSIDLLRDRTRQPQHF.

CDR3 sequence reads: CASSARLAGVDTQYF. The CDR3 nucleotides are TGTGCCAGCAGCGCCCGACTAGCGGGGGTTGATACGCAGTATTTT. The chain is built from TRBV9 and TRBJ2-3; the match to TRBD2 covers 12 bases. J lost 6 bases, V lost 3 bases, and 5 bases had no gene match. CDR3 length: 15 residues. CDR1 is SGDLS and CDR2 is YYNGEE in the germline V gene.

V and J are TRBV30 and TRBJ2-1, with 8 bases identical to TRBD2. Trimming removed 2 bases from V and 10 bases from J; junction bases left unmatched: 16. Germline CDR1 is GTSNPN and CDR2 is SVGIG (reference sequence). The CDR3 loop spans 16 amino acids. The CDR3 DNA reads TGTGCCTGGAGTCCCCGTTGGACTAGCCCAGGTGGGGAGCAGTTCTTC. Its translation is CAWSPRWTSPGGEQFF.

The CDR3 loop reads CATTFPRTGTYEQYF. In nucleotides, the CDR3 is TGTGCCACCACTTTTCCAAGGACGGGGACCTACGAGCAGTACTTC. J is TRBJ2-7 and V is TRBV28; D is possibly TRBD2 (5 bases). The V end lost 10 bases, the J end lost 2 bases, and 21 bases lay between the germline ends. Germline assignment: CDR1 MDHEN and CDR2 SYDVKM. This CDR3 has 15 residues.

This chain links TRBV5-1 with TRBJ2-3, with 7 positions matching TRBD1. V trimming: 4 bases; J trimming: 4 bases; junction bases outside the gene matches: 9. Germline-derived CDR1 and CDR2 are SGHRS and YFSETQ. This CDR3 contains 15 residues. In DNA form, the CDR3 reads TGCGCCAGCAGCCTTACAGGGGTGCTTTCAGATACGCAGTATTTT. Residues: CASSLTGVLSDTQYF.

V and J are TRBV18 and TRBJ2-3; D is unresolved. Germline V gives CDR1 KGHSH, CDR2 LQKENI. Trimming cost V 3 bases and J 6 bases, with 16 bases left between them. CDR3 length: 15 amino acids. In DNA, the CDR3 is TGTGCCAGCTCACCGACCCGGCTAAAACAGGATACGCAGTATTTT. Translation gives CASSPTRLKQDTQYF.

Many counts were recorded for this clone. The chain uses TRBV7-9 and TRBJ1-4; no definite D call. The CDR3 contains 15 residues. Germline CDR1 reads SEHNR; CDR2 reads FQNEAQ (reference sequence). Trimming removed 5 bases at V and 5 bases at J, with 15 bases between. CDR3 nucleotides: TGTGCCAGCAGCCGAACTGGCCGGGTCAATGAAAAACTGTTTTTT. It specifies CASSRTGRVNEKLFF. Using reference TRBV7-9 and TRBJ1-4 for the parts outside the CDR3, the full variable domain is DTGVSQNPRHKITKRGQNVTFRCDPISEHNRLYWYRQTLGQGPEFLTYFQNEAQLEKSRLLSDRFSAERPKGSFSTLEIQRTEQGDSAMYLCASSRTGRVNEKLFFGSGTQLSVL.

The chain has TRBV2 and TRBJ1-1; 9 nucleotides agree with TRBD1. The CDR3 is 14 amino acids. Trimming removed 6 bases from V and 1 base from J; junction bases left unmatched: 3. Germline CDR1 is SNHLY and CDR2 is FYNNEI. For the CDR3, the DNA is TGTGCCAGCAGCTGGGGACAGGGGAACACTGAAGCTTTCTTT. Translation: CASSWGQGNTEAFF.

The chain links TRBV2 to TRBJ2-3; 12 bases align to TRBD2. Germline V gene sequence: CDR1 SNHLY, CDR2 FYNNEI. The CDR3 sequence is 16 residues long. V was clipped by 6 bases and J by 2 bases; unmatched bases: 6. This chain's CDR3 is CASRWASGGDTDTQYF. The CDR3 DNA is TGTGCCAGCAGGTGGGCTAGCGGGGGGGACACAGATACGCAGTATTTT.